This TCR beta chain is drawn from a study of blood T cell repertoires in COVID-19. Using immunoSEQ multiplex PCR, the repertoire was profiled, and TCRdb retains in-frame clones only, with some absent. Found here are 150,000 to 200,000 clones, approximately 88% of them singletons; the top ten hold under 6%. Material for sequencing was peripheral blood. The receptor was isolated from a human donor in a cohort sampled during active COVID-19.

This CDR3 is CASSPVERGLLEETQYF. For the CDR3, the DNA is TGTGCCAGCAGCCCCGTAGAGCGGGGGCTTTTAGAAGAGACCCAGTACTTC. The chain is built from TRBV5-6 and TRBJ2-5, with 8 nucleotides matching TRBD2. After removal of 4 bases from V and 3 bases from J, the junction contained 14 bases not matched to a gene. Germline V gene data show CDR1 as SGHDT and CDR2 as YYEEEE. The CDR3 is 17 residues long. Filled out from reference TRBV5-6 and TRBJ2-5, the complete variable domain reads DAGVTQSPTHLIKTRGQQVTLRCSPKSGHDTVSWYQQALGQGPQFIFQYYEEEERQRGNFPDRFSGHQFPNYSSELNVNALLLGDSALYLCASSPVERGLLEETQYFGPGTRLLVL.